Detailed here is one TCR beta chain. Only in-frame clones appear in the TCRdb table, and some are missing; sequencing was by immunoSEQ multiplex PCR. The sample comprises 200,000 to 250,000 clones, more than 70% of which are singletons, and approximately 4.3% rests with the top ten. The data derive from a study of blood T cell repertoires in COVID-19. About the research overall: The United States, Italy and Spain were the sources of the acute and convalescent COVID-19 samples.

V was pared by 4 bases and J by 4 bases, with 10 bases of the junction left unmatched. CDR3 length: 16 residues. Germline-derived CDR1 and CDR2 are LGHNA and YNFKEQ. The sample consisted of PBMCs or T cells enriched from blood (not recorded which). This TCR was recovered from a man younger than 40 with acute COVID-19. The V and J genes are TRBV4-2 and TRBJ2-3; 8 nucleotides line up with TRBD2. This CDR3 reads CASSPSTRGGADTQYF. CDR3 sequence (DNA): TGTGCCAGCAGCCCCTCAACCCGGGGGGGGGCAGATACGCAGTATTTT.